The rows below give T cell receptor beta chains drawn from one sample of a study of post-analysis software for immune sequencing data. TCRdb reprocessed the PCR reads with MiXCR, giving one entry per CDR3 protein. The repertoire consists of some 800,000 distinct CDR3 sequences, with roughly 46% occurring once and the leading ten covering roughly 4.9%. Sequenced: blood. These receptors were obtained from a girl aged 5-17 years with multiple sclerosis. CDR3s include the opening cysteine and the closing phenylalanine or tryptophan. A D gene is named only where the DNA matches it firmly. Clone size appears in some rows only: once, few, many, or a class for an expanded clone.

V gene	D gene	clone size	J gene	CDR3 protein	CDR3 DNA
TRBV11-2	NA	NA	TRBJ2-7	CASSLGMISYEQYF	TGTGCCAGCAGCTTGGGCATGATCTCCTACGAGCAGTACTTC
TRBV14	NA	NA	TRBJ2-3	CASSQEPRATDTQYF	TGTGCCAGCAGCCAAGAACCGCGGGCAACAGATACGCAGTATTTT
TRBV15	NA	NA	TRBJ2-1	CATSGWTYNEQFF	TGTGCCACCAGCGGATGGACTTACAATGAGCAGTTCTTC
TRBV24-1	NA	NA	TRBJ1-5	CATSPGARQPQHF	TGTGCCACCAGCCCGGGGGCTCGGCAGCCCCAGCATTTT
TRBV9	NA	NA	TRBJ2-7	CASSLLGNAYEQYF	TGTGCCAGCAGCTTGTTGGGGAATGCCTACGAGCAGTACTTC
TRBV2	NA	NA	TRBJ2-3	CASSEGVPDTQYF	TGTGCCAGCAGTGAGGGGGTTCCAGATACGCAGTATTTT
TRBV7-9	NA	few	TRBJ2-3	CASSYTQPSETDTQYF	TGTGCCAGCAGCTACACCCAGCCCAGCGAGACAGATACGCAGTATTTT
TRBV7-8	NA	few	TRBJ1-2	CASSLESRSGYTF	TGTGCCAGCAGCTTAGAATCCAGGTCCGGCTACACCTTC
TRBV4-2	NA	NA	TRBJ2-5	CASSQRGQEAQYF	TGTGCCAGCAGCCAAAGGGGCCAAGAGGCCCAGTACTTC
TRBV7-9	NA	NA	TRBJ2-1	CASSPFGPNEQFF	TGTGCCAGTAGCCCCTTCGGCCCCAATGAGCAGTTCTTC
TRBV29-1	NA	NA	TRBJ2-3	CSVVGWLSSRAGSYRTDTQYF	TGCAGCGTTGTAGGCTGGCTCAGTTCAAGGGCAGGTTCTTATCGCACAGATACGCAGTATTTT
TRBV10-3	TRBD1	few	TRBJ2-1	CAISNFRDRGSSEQFF	TGTGCCATCAGTAACTTCCGGGACAGGGGATCCAGTGAGCAGTTCTTC
TRBV25-1	TRBD2	NA	TRBJ2-4	CASSERTGGPKNIQYF	TGTGCCAGCAGTGAACGGACGGGAGGGCCCAAAAACATTCAGTACTTC
TRBV29-1	NA	NA	TRBJ2-7	CSVGDRTEQYF	TGCAGCGTGGGAGACAGAACCGAGCAGTACTTC
TRBV20-1	TRBD2	once	TRBJ2-5	CSANPGGRETQYF	TGCAGTGCCAACCCGGGCGGGAGAGAGACCCAGTACTTC
TRBV28	TRBD2	NA	TRBJ2-5	CASSSGTSREETQYF	TGTGCCAGCAGTTCTGGGACTAGCAGGGAAGAGACCCAGTACTTC
TRBV12-3/TRBV12-4	TRBD2	NA	TRBJ2-1	CASSPGASGFYNEQFF	TGTGCCAGCAGCCCAGGGGCTAGCGGGTTTTACAATGAGCAGTTCTTC
TRBV6-1	NA	NA	TRBJ2-7	CASGSGIQDNNEQYF	TGTGCCAGCGGCAGCGGCATCCAGGATAACAATGAGCAGTACTTC
TRBV12-3/TRBV12-4	TRBD2	once	TRBJ2-3	CASSSLKRDLAPDTQYF	TGTGCCAGCAGTTCCCTGAAGCGGGACCTTGCTCCAGATACGCAGTATTTT
TRBV20-1	NA	NA	TRBJ1-2	CSARRVPIGYGYTF	TGCAGTGCCCGGAGGGTGCCGATAGGCTATGGCTACACCTTC
TRBV7-9	TRBD1	NA	TRBJ2-6	CASSPRTGTGANVLTF	TGTGCCAGCAGCCCACGGACAGGGACCGGGGCCAACGTCCTGACTTTC
TRBV24-1	NA	NA	TRBJ2-5	CATSEGAAVPGETQYF	TGTGCCACCAGTGAAGGGGCAGCCGTCCCCGGGGAGACCCAGTACTTC
TRBV7-9	TRBD2	NA	TRBJ2-1	CASSYSPSGSEQFF	TGTGCCAGCAGCTACTCTCCTAGCGGGAGTGAGCAGTTCTTC
TRBV28	NA	NA	TRBJ2-5	CASSSLGLIQTQYF	TGTGCCAGCAGTTCGTTAGGACTAATTCAGACCCAGTACTTC
TRBV9	NA	few	TRBJ1-2	CASSVDSNYGYTF	TGTGCCAGCAGCGTAGATAGCAACTATGGCTACACCTTC
TRBV7-2	NA	few	TRBJ1-2	CASSWRGRRNYGYTF	TGTGCCAGCAGCTGGAGGGGACGGAGGAACTATGGCTACACCTTC
TRBV7-8	NA	NA	TRBJ2-1	CASSLYSLWGDNEQFF	TGTGCCAGCAGCTTATATAGTTTGTGGGGTGACAATGAGCAGTTCTTC
TRBV15	NA	NA	TRBJ1-4	CATSRKTQVRGGEKLFF	TGTGCCACCAGCAGGAAGACACAGGTTCGGGGCGGTGAAAAACTGTTTTTT
TRBV7-9	NA	NA	TRBJ2-1	CASSSRPHTGPWYNEQFF	TGTGCCAGCAGCAGTAGGCCCCACACAGGGCCCTGGTACAATGAGCAGTTCTTC
TRBV7-2	NA	NA	TRBJ1-4	CASSLDRQTRLFF	TGTGCCAGCAGCTTGGACCGGCAGACAAGACTGTTTTTT
TRBV5-1	NA	few	TRBJ2-5	CASSFMGEETQYF	TGCGCCAGCAGCTTTATGGGGGAAGAGACCCAGTACTTC
TRBV27	NA	NA	TRBJ2-7	CASSPDPYYEQYF	TGTGCCAGCAGTCCAGACCCTTACTACGAGCAGTACTTC
TRBV5-1	NA	NA	TRBJ2-1	CATQPLGLNSNEQFF	TGCGCCACCCAGCCCCTAGGATTGAATAGCAATGAGCAGTTCTTC
TRBV6-5	TRBD1	NA	TRBJ1-5	CASSQSRDRVGQPQHF	TGTGCCAGCAGCCAGTCCCGGGACAGGGTTGGCCAGCCCCAGCATTTT
TRBV7-9	TRBD2	NA	TRBJ2-1	CASSFAGDDHEQFF	TGTGCCAGCAGCTTTGCGGGGGATGATCATGAGCAGTTCTTC
TRBV24-1	NA	many	TRBJ2-2	CATSGPTGFDTGELFF	TGTGCCACCAGTGGCCCTACAGGGTTCGACACCGGGGAGCTGTTTTTT
TRBV29-1	TRBD1	few	TRBJ2-7	CSVRREGQGYEQYF	TGCAGCGTCCGTCGGGAGGGACAGGGGTACGAGCAGTACTTC
TRBV27	NA	NA	TRBJ2-5	CASSLRTGTSQETQYF	TGTGCCAGCAGCCTCAGAACAGGGACCTCCCAAGAGACCCAGTACTTC
TRBV11-2	NA	NA	TRBJ2-1	CASSLGVRGHSYNEQFF	TGTGCCAGCAGCTTAGGGGTACGGGGCCATTCTTACAATGAGCAGTTCTTC
TRBV7-9	TRBD1	few	TRBJ1-1	CASSSQGTVIPSTEAFF	TGTGCCAGCAGCTCCCAAGGGACAGTCATTCCTAGCACTGAAGCTTTCTTT
TRBV10-2	NA	NA	TRBJ1-6	CASSSDTGIGSPPHF	TGCGCCAGCAGCTCAGATACGGGGATAGGTTCACCCCCCCACTTT
TRBV14	NA	NA	TRBJ2-7	CASSAGPRASQYF	TGTGCCAGCAGTGCAGGCCCCAGGGCGTCGCAGTACTTC
TRBV6-5	TRBD1	NA	TRBJ1-1	CASKDRVAEAFF	TGTGCCAGCAAAGACAGGGTGGCTGAAGCTTTCTTT
TRBV3-1	TRBD2	few	TRBJ2-3	CASSPSVWTSGGDTQYF	TGTGCCAGCAGCCCCAGCGTCTGGACTAGCGGGGGAGATACGCAGTATTTT
TRBV7-3	NA	NA	TRBJ2-3	CASSLDVRDTDTQYF	TGTGCCAGCAGCTTAGATGTCAGGGACACAGATACGCAGTATTTT